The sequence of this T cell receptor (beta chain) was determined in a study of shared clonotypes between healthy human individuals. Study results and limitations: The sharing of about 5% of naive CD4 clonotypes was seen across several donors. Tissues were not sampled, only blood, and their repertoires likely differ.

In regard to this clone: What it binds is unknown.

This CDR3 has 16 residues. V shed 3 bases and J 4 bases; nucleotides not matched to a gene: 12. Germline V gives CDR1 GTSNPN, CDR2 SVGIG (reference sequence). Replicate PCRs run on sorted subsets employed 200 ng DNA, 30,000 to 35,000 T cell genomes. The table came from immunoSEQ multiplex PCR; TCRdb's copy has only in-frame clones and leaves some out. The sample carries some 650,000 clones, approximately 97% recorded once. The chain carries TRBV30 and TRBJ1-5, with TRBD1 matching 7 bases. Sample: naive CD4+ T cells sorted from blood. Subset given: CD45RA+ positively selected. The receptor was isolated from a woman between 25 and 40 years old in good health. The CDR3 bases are TGTGCCTGGAGCCAAAAACAGGGGAAACGGAATCAGCCCCAGCATTTT. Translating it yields CAWSQKQGKRNQPQHF.